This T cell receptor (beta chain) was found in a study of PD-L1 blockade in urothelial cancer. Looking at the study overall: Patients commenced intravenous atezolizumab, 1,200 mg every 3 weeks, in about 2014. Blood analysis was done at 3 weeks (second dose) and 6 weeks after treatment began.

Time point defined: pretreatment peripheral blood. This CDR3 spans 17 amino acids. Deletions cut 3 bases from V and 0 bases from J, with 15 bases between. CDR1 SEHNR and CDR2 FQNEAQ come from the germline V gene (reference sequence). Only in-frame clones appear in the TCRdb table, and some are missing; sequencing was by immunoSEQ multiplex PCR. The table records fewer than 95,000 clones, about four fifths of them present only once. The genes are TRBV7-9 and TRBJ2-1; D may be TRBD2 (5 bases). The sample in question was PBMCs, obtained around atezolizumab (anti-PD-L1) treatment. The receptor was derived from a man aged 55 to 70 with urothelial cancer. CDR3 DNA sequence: TGTGCCAGCAGCTTGACTACCAGCCCGAGCTCCTACAATGAGCAGTTCTTC. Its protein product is CASSLTTSPSSYNEQFF.